Listed below are T cell receptor beta chains from one sample, sequenced in a study of cytomegalovirus exposure and HLA in healthy donors. Method: immunoSEQ multiplex PCR; TCRdb's copy keeps in-frame clones and lacks some. This sample has more than 150,000 clones, with 84% found just once. The sequenced sample was PBMCs. Every receptor here comes from a girl aged 2 to 10 in good health and CMV-seropositive. Both conserved end residues are part of each CDR3. Fields, in order: V gene, J gene, D gene, clone size, CDR3 DNA, CDR3 protein. The D gene is left open where the match is weak. A clone size is listed for some rows: how often the clone was seen (once, few, many), or a class if it is expanded.

v_gene: TRBV6-4; j_gene: TRBJ1-2; d_gene: NA; abundance: NA; CDR3nt: TGTGCCAGCAGTGCGGGACACCCGACCCTCTATGGCTACACCTTC; CDR3aa: CASSAGHPTLYGYTF
v_gene: TRBV5-1; j_gene: TRBJ2-1; d_gene: TRBD2; abundance: NA; CDR3nt: TGCGCCAGCAGCTTGAGGCTAGCGGACAATGAGCAGTTCTTC; CDR3aa: CASSLRLADNEQFF
v_gene: TRBV4-1; j_gene: TRBJ2-7; d_gene: TRBD1; abundance: NA; CDR3nt: TGCGCCAGCAGCCCACGGTGGACAGGGGGCGAAGGAGTCTACGAGCAGTACTTC; CDR3aa: CASSPRWTGGEGVYEQYF
v_gene: TRBV4-1; j_gene: TRBJ2-2; d_gene: NA; abundance: NA; CDR3nt: TGCGCCAGCAGCCAAGAGCTAGCATATCTAGCCGGGGAGCTGTTTTTT; CDR3aa: CASSQELAYLAGELFF
v_gene: TRBV28; j_gene: TRBJ1-4; d_gene: NA; abundance: once; CDR3nt: TGTGCCAGCAGTTTATGGACGGGGGTTAATGAAAAACTGTTTTTT; CDR3aa: CASSLWTGVNEKLFF
v_gene: TRBV5-1; j_gene: TRBJ2-2; d_gene: NA; abundance: NA; CDR3nt: TGCGCCAGCAGCTTGGCCGTAGGGGTGACCGGGGAGCTGTTTTTT; CDR3aa: CASSLAVGVTGELFF
v_gene: TRBV27; j_gene: TRBJ2-1; d_gene: TRBD2; abundance: NA; CDR3nt: TGTGCCAGCACCGCTCCGACTAGCGGGAGTTTACTTGAGCAGTTCTTC; CDR3aa: CASTAPTSGSLLEQFF
v_gene: TRBV20-1; j_gene: TRBJ2-7; d_gene: NA; abundance: NA; CDR3nt: TGCAGTGCTAGCAACGGGTACGAGCAGTACTTC; CDR3aa: CSASNGYEQYF
v_gene: TRBV6-1; j_gene: TRBJ2-1; d_gene: NA; abundance: NA; CDR3nt: TGTGCCAGCAGTGGGGGAGAGTCCTCCTTTCCCTACAATGAGCAGTTCTTC; CDR3aa: CASSGGESSFPYNEQFF
v_gene: TRBV14; j_gene: TRBJ2-7; d_gene: NA; abundance: few; CDR3nt: TGTGCCAGCAGACCTAGTAACGAGCAGTACTTC; CDR3aa: CASRPSNEQYF
v_gene: TRBV5-1; j_gene: TRBJ1-2; d_gene: TRBD1; abundance: NA; CDR3nt: TGCGCCAGCAGCAACGGGACAGGGCTACGGGGCTATGGCTACACCTTC; CDR3aa: CASSNGTGLRGYGYTF
v_gene: TRBV19; j_gene: TRBJ2-2; d_gene: TRBD1; abundance: NA; CDR3nt: TGTGCCAGTAGCACCGGGACAGGGGTCGACACCGGGGAGCTGTTTTTT; CDR3aa: CASSTGTGVDTGELFF
v_gene: TRBV10-2; j_gene: TRBJ1-1; d_gene: NA; abundance: NA; CDR3nt: TGCGCCAGCAGTTACGGGGGCACTGAAGCTTTCTTT; CDR3aa: CASSYGGTEAFF
v_gene: TRBV4-1; j_gene: TRBJ2-4; d_gene: NA; abundance: NA; CDR3nt: TGCGCCAGCAGCCAAGATATGAGGGGAGGTGTTGGAAACATTCAGTACTTC; CDR3aa: CASSQDMRGGVGNIQYF
v_gene: TRBV10-1; j_gene: TRBJ1-2; d_gene: NA; abundance: NA; CDR3nt: TGCGCCAGCAGTGAGTCGTTCGATAGCGGCTACACCTTC; CDR3aa: CASSESFDSGYTF
v_gene: TRBV30; j_gene: TRBJ1-3; d_gene: NA; abundance: once; CDR3nt: TGTGCCTGGAGCCTGACAGTCAGGTCTGGAAACACCATATATTTT; CDR3aa: CAWSLTVRSGNTIYF
v_gene: TRBV11-3; j_gene: TRBJ2-1; d_gene: TRBD2; abundance: NA; CDR3nt: TGTGCCAGCAACCTAGCGGGAGGTTTTTACAATGAGCAGTTCTTC; CDR3aa: CASNLAGGFYNEQFF
v_gene: TRBV5-1; j_gene: TRBJ1-4; d_gene: TRBD1; abundance: few; CDR3nt: TGCGCCAGCAGCTTGGAGGGACAGCTAAATGAAAAACTGTTTTTT; CDR3aa: CASSLEGQLNEKLFF
v_gene: TRBV21-1; j_gene: TRBJ1-2; d_gene: NA; abundance: NA; CDR3nt: TGTGCCAGCAGCAAACGGGACAGGGGAAATGGCTACACCTTC; CDR3aa: CASSKRDRGNGYTF
v_gene: TRBV9; j_gene: TRBJ1-2; d_gene: NA; abundance: NA; CDR3nt: TGTGCCAGCAGAGAACCTAGAGGGACAAGAGGCTACACCTTC; CDR3aa: CASREPRGTRGYTF
v_gene: TRBV5-1; j_gene: TRBJ1-2; d_gene: NA; abundance: NA; CDR3nt: TGCGCCAGCAGCTTACAGGGTAACTATGGCTACACCTTC; CDR3aa: CASSLQGNYGYTF
v_gene: TRBV7-9; j_gene: TRBJ1-2; d_gene: TRBD1; abundance: NA; CDR3nt: TGTGCCAGCAGCTTAGCCGGGACAGGGGGAGGCTACACCTTC; CDR3aa: CASSLAGTGGGYTF
v_gene: TRBV28; j_gene: TRBJ1-2; d_gene: NA; abundance: NA; CDR3nt: TGTGCCAGCAGTTTGACACAGACCTACACCTTC; CDR3aa: CASSLTQTYTF
v_gene: TRBV19; j_gene: TRBJ2-2; d_gene: TRBD2; abundance: NA; CDR3nt: TGTGCCAGTAGCTTTAGCGGGAGATCCGGGGAGCTGTTTTTT; CDR3aa: CASSFSGRSGELFF
v_gene: TRBV18; j_gene: TRBJ2-7; d_gene: NA; abundance: NA; CDR3nt: TGTGCCAGCTCACCTAGTCTCCCCTACGAGCAGTACTTC; CDR3aa: CASSPSLPYEQYF
v_gene: TRBV30; j_gene: TRBJ1-2; d_gene: NA; abundance: NA; CDR3nt: TGTGCCTGGACCCTTAACTATGGCTACACCTTC; CDR3aa: CAWTLNYGYTF
v_gene: TRBV5-1; j_gene: TRBJ2-3; d_gene: NA; abundance: NA; CDR3nt: TGCGCCAGCAGCCGTGAATTGACATCAGATACGCAGTATTTT; CDR3aa: CASSRELTSDTQYF
v_gene: TRBV9; j_gene: TRBJ2-3; d_gene: TRBD2; abundance: NA; CDR3nt: TGTGCCAGCAGCGTAGCGGGGACTAGCGGGAGTCGGGTGGATACGCAGTATTTT; CDR3aa: CASSVAGTSGSRVDTQYF
v_gene: TRBV7-2; j_gene: TRBJ2-2; d_gene: NA; abundance: NA; CDR3nt: TGTGCCAGCAGCGATGGGGGGACAGCGACCGGGGAGCTGTTTTTT; CDR3aa: CASSDGGTATGELFF
v_gene: TRBV4-1; j_gene: TRBJ1-3; d_gene: TRBD1; abundance: NA; CDR3nt: TGCGCCAGCAGCCAAGGACAGGGGGGGGGAAACACCATATATTTT; CDR3aa: CASSQGQGGGNTIYF
v_gene: TRBV2; j_gene: TRBJ2-3; d_gene: TRBD2; abundance: once; CDR3nt: TGTGCCAGCACTTCGGGACTAGCGGGCGCAGATACGCAGTATTTT; CDR3aa: CASTSGLAGADTQYF
v_gene: TRBV28; j_gene: TRBJ2-3; d_gene: TRBD2; abundance: NA; CDR3nt: TGTGCCAGCAGCATAGGAGGGCTAGCGGGGGGGGCGTTGTATACGCAGTATTTT; CDR3aa: CASSIGGLAGGALYTQYF
v_gene: TRBV13; j_gene: TRBJ2-1; d_gene: NA; abundance: NA; CDR3nt: TGTGCCAGCAGCTGGGGGGACCGGGAGCAGTTCTTC; CDR3aa: CASSWGDREQFF
v_gene: TRBV6-5; j_gene: TRBJ2-1; d_gene: TRBD2; abundance: NA; CDR3nt: TGTGCCAGCAGAGCCGGGACTAGTCCTTACAATGAGCAGTTCTTC; CDR3aa: CASRAGTSPYNEQFF
v_gene: TRBV5-1; j_gene: TRBJ1-1; d_gene: NA; abundance: few; CDR3nt: TGCGCCAGCAGCTTGGACAGGCCGAACACTGAAGCTTTCTTT; CDR3aa: CASSLDRPNTEAFF
v_gene: TRBV4-1; j_gene: TRBJ2-1; d_gene: NA; abundance: NA; CDR3nt: TGCGCCAGCAGCCAAGCTAATACTGGAGGGTATGGTGAGCAGTTCTTC; CDR3aa: CASSQANTGGYGEQFF
v_gene: TRBV7-2; j_gene: TRBJ1-5; d_gene: TRBD1; abundance: NA; CDR3nt: TGTGCCAGCAGCCCAAAACGCGACAGGGGGGTCGGTCAGCCCCAGCATTTT; CDR3aa: CASSPKRDRGVGQPQHF
v_gene: TRBV6-1; j_gene: TRBJ2-5; d_gene: TRBD2; abundance: NA; CDR3nt: TGTGCCAGCAGTGAAGGGACTAGCGTCCAAGAGACCCAGTACTTC; CDR3aa: CASSEGTSVQETQYF
v_gene: TRBV6-6; j_gene: TRBJ2-6; d_gene: NA; abundance: NA; CDR3nt: TGTGCCAGCAGTTACGGGCAGTCTGGGGCCAACGTCCTGACTTTC; CDR3aa: CASSYGQSGANVLTF
v_gene: TRBV2; j_gene: TRBJ1-2; d_gene: TRBD1; abundance: NA; CDR3nt: TGTGCCAGCAGTGACCCAGACAGGGCCTATGGCTACACCTTC; CDR3aa: CASSDPDRAYGYTF
v_gene: TRBV6-1; j_gene: TRBJ1-1; d_gene: TRBD1; abundance: NA; CDR3nt: TGTGCCAGCCCCCGGAGGGGGCTGGGCACTGAAGCTTTCTTT; CDR3aa: CASPRRGLGTEAFF
v_gene: TRBV6-4; j_gene: TRBJ2-7; d_gene: TRBD1; abundance: once; CDR3nt: TGTGCCAGCAGTGATTTAAGCAACAGGGGGCTCGCCGTCGCCTACGAGCAGTACTTC; CDR3aa: CASSDLSNRGLAVAYEQYF
v_gene: TRBV27; j_gene: TRBJ1-5; d_gene: TRBD1; abundance: NA; CDR3nt: TGTGCCAGCAGTTTTCCGGGACAGAATCAGCCCCAGCATTTT; CDR3aa: CASSFPGQNQPQHF
v_gene: TRBV5-8; j_gene: TRBJ2-1; d_gene: TRBD2; abundance: NA; CDR3nt: TGTGCCAGCAGCTGGAGCGGGAATAACTACAATGAGCAGTTCTTC; CDR3aa: CASSWSGNNYNEQFF
v_gene: TRBV5-1; j_gene: TRBJ2-3; d_gene: NA; abundance: NA; CDR3nt: TGCGCCAGCAGCAATTCTCTGGGGCTTAACTCAGATACGCAGTATTTT; CDR3aa: CASSNSLGLNSDTQYF
v_gene: TRBV19; j_gene: TRBJ1-2; d_gene: TRBD1; abundance: NA; CDR3nt: TGTGCCAGTAGCAGACAGGGCCGTGGCTATGGCTACACCTTC; CDR3aa: CASSRQGRGYGYTF
v_gene: TRBV18; j_gene: TRBJ1-1; d_gene: TRBD1; abundance: once; CDR3nt: TGTGCCAGCTCACTACAACAGGGGGCGAGTACTGAAGCTTTCTTT; CDR3aa: CASSLQQGASTEAFF
v_gene: TRBV5-1; j_gene: TRBJ2-5; d_gene: TRBD2; abundance: NA; CDR3nt: TGCGCCAGCAGCTGGCTCGGGCTAGCGGAAGAGACCCAGTACTTC; CDR3aa: CASSWLGLAEETQYF
v_gene: TRBV30; j_gene: TRBJ2-3; d_gene: NA; abundance: NA; CDR3nt: TGTGCCTGGGAGGCCGGCACAGATACGCAGTATTTT; CDR3aa: CAWEAGTDTQYF